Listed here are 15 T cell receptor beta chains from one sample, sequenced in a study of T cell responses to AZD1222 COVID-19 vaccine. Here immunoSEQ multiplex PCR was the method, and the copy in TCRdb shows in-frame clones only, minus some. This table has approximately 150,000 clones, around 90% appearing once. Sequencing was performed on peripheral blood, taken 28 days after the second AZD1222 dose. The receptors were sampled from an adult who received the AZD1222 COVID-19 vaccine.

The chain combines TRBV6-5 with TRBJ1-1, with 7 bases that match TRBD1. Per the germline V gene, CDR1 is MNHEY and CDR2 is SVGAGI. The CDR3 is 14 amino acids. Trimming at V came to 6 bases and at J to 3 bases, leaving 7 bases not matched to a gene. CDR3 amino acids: CASSGQALDTEAFF. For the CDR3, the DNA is TGTGCCAGCAGCGGACAGGCTCTGGACACTGAAGCTTTCTTT.

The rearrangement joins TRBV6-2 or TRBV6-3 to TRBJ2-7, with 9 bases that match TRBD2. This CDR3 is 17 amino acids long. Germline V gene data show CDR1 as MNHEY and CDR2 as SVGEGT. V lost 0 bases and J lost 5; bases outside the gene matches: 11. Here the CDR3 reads CASSYSPSGNTADEQYF. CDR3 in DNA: TGTGCCAGCAGTTACTCGCCTAGCGGGAACACTGCCGACGAGCAGTACTTC.

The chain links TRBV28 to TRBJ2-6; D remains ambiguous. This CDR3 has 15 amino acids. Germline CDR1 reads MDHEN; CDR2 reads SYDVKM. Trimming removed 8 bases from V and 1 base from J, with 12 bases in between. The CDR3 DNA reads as TGTGCCAGCGGGCCCCGAGGATCTGGGGCCAACGTCCTGACTTTC. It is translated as CASGPRGSGANVLTF. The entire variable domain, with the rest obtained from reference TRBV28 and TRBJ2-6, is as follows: DVKVTQSSRYLVKRTGEKVFLECVQDMDHENMFWYRQDPGLGLRLIYFSYDVKMKEKGDIPEGYSVSREKKERFSLILESASTNQTSMYLCASGPRGSGANVLTFGAGSRLTVL.

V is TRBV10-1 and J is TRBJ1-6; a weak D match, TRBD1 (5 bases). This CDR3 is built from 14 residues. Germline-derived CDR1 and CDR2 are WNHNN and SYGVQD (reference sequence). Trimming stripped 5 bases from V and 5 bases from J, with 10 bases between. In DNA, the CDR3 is TGCGCCAGCAGTTCGGGACGGAATAATTCACCCCTCCACTTT. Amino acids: CASSSGRNNSPLHF.

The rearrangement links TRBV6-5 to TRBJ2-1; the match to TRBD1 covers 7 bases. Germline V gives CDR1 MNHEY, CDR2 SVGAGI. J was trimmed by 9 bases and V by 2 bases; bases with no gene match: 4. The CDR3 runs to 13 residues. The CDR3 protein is CASSYEGAGEQFF. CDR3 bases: TGTGCCAGCAGTTACGAGGGGGCAGGTGAGCAGTTCTTC.

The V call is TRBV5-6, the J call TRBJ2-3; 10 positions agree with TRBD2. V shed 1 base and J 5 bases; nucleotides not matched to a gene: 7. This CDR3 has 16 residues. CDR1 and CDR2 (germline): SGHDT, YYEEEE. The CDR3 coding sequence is TGTGCCAGCAGCTTGTTCGGAGCGGGAGGGCAAGATACGCAGTATTTT. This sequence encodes CASSLFGAGGQDTQYF. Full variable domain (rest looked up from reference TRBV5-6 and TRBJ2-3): DAGVTQSPTHLIKTRGQQVTLRCSPKSGHDTVSWYQQALGQGPQFIFQYYEEEERQRGNFPDRFSGHQFPNYSSELNVNALLLGDSALYLCASSLFGAGGQDTQYFGPGTRLTVL.

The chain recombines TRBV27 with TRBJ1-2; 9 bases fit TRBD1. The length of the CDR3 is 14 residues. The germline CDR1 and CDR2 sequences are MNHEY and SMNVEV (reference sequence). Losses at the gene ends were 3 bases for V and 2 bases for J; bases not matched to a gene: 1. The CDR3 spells CASSFGQGNYGYTF. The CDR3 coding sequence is TGTGCCAGCAGTTTTGGACAGGGGAACTATGGCTACACCTTC.

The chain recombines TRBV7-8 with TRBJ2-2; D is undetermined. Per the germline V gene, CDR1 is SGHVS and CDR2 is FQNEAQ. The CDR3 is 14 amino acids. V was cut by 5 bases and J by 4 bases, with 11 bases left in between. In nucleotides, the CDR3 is TGTGCCAGCAGCCGAGATAGTTCCACCGGGGAGCTGTTTTTT. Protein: CASSRDSSTGELFF.

CDR3 region: CASRQGAQNTEAFF. The CDR3 nucleotides read TGTGCCAGCAGACAGGGGGCACAGAACACTGAAGCTTTCTTT. V gene TRBV6-5 combines with J gene TRBJ1-1, with 9 bases matching TRBD1. The length of the CDR3 is 14 residues. Trimming at V came to 6 bases and at J to 1 base, leaving 3 bases not matched to a gene. Germline loops: CDR1 MNHEY, CDR2 SVGAGI.

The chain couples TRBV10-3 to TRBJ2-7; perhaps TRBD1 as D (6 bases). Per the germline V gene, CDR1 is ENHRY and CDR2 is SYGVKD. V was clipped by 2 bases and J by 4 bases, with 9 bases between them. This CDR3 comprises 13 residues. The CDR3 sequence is CAISEQGQYEQYV. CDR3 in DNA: TGTGCCATCAGTGAGCAAGGACAGTACGAGCAGTACGTC.

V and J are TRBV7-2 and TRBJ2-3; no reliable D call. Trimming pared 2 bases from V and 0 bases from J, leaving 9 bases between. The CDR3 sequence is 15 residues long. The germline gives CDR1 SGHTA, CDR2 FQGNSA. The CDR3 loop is CASSLRLQSTDTQYF. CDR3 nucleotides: TGTGCCAGCAGCTTAAGGCTCCAGAGCACAGATACGCAGTATTTT. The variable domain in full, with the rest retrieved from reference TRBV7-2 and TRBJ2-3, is GAGVSQSPSNKVTEKGKDVELRCDPISGHTALYWYRQSLGQGLEFLIYFQGNSAPDKSGLPSDRFSAERTGGSVSTLTIQRTQQEDSAVYLCASSLRLQSTDTQYFGPGTRLTVL.

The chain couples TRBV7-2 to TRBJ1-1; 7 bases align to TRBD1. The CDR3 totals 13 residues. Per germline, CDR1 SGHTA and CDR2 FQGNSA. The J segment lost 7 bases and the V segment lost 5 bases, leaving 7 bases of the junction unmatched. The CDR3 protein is CASSTTGRNEAFF. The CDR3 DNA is TGTGCCAGCAGCACGACAGGGCGTAATGAAGCTTTCTTT.

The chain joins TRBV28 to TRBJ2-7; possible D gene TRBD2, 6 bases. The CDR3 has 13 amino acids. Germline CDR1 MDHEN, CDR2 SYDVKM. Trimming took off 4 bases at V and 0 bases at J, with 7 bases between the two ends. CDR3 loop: CASSSGSSYEQYV. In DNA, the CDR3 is TGTGCCAGCAGTTCCGGGAGCTCCTACGAGCAGTACGTC.

In DNA form, the CDR3 reads TGTGCCAGCAGTTTGCAGGGGGATCTCACAGATACGCAGTATTTT. Translating it yields CASSLQGDLTDTQYF. The chain has TRBV28 and TRBJ2-3, with 7 nucleotides matching TRBD1. The CDR3 has 15 residues. Germline V gene data show CDR1 as MDHEN and CDR2 as SYDVKM. The V and J ends lost 3 bases and 2 bases, in that order; junction bases with no gene match: 5.

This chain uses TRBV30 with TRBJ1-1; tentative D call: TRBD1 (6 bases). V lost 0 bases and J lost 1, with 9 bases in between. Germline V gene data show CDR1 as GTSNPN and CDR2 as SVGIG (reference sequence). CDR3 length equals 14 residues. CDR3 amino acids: CAWSVRGANTEAFF. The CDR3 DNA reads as TGTGCCTGGAGTGTACGGGGGGCGAACACTGAAGCTTTCTTT.